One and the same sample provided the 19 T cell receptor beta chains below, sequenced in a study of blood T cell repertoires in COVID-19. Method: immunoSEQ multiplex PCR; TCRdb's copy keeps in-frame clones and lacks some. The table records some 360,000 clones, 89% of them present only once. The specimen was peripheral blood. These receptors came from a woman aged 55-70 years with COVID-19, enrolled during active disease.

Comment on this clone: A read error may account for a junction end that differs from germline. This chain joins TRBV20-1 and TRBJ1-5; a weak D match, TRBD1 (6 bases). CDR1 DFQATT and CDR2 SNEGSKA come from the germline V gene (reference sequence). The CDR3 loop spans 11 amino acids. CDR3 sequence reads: CSASYSRGALF. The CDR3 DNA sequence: TGCAGTGCTAGTTATTCCAGGGGAGCTTTATTT.

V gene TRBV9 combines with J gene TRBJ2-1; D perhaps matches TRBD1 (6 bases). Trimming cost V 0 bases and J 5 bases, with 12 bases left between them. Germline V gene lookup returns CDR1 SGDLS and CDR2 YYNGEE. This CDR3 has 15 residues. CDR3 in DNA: TGTGCCAGCAGCGTAGGGGGGCTCAACGACAATGAGCAGTTCTTC. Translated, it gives CASSVGGLNDNEQFF.

CDR3: CASSAGGNTGELFF. The CDR3 DNA reads as TGCGCCAGCAGTGCAGGGGGCAACACCGGGGAGCTGTTTTTT. This chain joins TRBV10-1 and TRBJ2-2; 8 positions match TRBD1. The junction had 0 bases not matched to a gene; V was cut back by 4 bases and J by 2 bases. The CDR3 consists of 14 residues. CDR1 is WNHNN and CDR2 is SYGVQD in the germline V gene (reference sequence).

CDR3 in amino acids: CASRAGTIKLFF. The CDR3 nucleotides read TGTGCCAGTAGAGCCGGGACAATAAAACTGTTTTTT. The V gene is TRBV19, the J gene TRBJ1-4; possibly TRBD1 for D (6 bases). The V gene's germline CDR1 is LNHDA and CDR2 SQIVND (reference sequence). V dropped 6 bases and J dropped 10 bases, with 12 bases sitting between them. The CDR3 covers 12 residues.

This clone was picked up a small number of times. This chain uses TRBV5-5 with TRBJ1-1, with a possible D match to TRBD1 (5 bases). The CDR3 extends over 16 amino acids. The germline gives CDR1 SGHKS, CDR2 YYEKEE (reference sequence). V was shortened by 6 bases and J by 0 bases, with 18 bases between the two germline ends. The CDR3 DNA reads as TGTGCCAGCATCCTCCAGGGAGGTCTTTTGAACACTGAAGCTTTCTTT. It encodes CASILQGGLLNTEAFF.

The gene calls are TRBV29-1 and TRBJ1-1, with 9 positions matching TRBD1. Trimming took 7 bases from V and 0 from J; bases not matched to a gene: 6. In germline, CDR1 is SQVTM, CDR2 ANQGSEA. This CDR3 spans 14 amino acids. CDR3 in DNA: TGCAGCGCTCGACAGGGGGGAGTGAACACTGAAGCTTTCTTT. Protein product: CSARQGGVNTEAFF.

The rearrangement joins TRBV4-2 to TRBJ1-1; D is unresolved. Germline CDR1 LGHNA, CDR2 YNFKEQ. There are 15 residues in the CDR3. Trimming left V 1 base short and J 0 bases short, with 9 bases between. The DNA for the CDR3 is TGTGCCAGCAGCCAAGTGGTCAGTCTGAACACTGAAGCTTTCTTT. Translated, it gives CASSQVVSLNTEAFF.

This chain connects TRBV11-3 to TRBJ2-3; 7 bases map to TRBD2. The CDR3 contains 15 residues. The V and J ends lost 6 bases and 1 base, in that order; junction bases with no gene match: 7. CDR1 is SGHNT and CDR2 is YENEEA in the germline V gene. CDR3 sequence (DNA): TGTGCCAGCAGTGAAAAGCGGGGTGGCACAGATACGCAGTATTTT. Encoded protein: CASSEKRGGTDTQYF. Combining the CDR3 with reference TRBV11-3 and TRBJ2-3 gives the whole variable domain EAGVVQSPRYKIIEKKQPVAFWCNPISGHNTLYWYLQNLGQGPELLIRYENEEAVDDSQLPKDRFSAERLKGVDSTLKIQPAELGDSAVYLCASSEKRGGTDTQYFGPGTRLTVL.

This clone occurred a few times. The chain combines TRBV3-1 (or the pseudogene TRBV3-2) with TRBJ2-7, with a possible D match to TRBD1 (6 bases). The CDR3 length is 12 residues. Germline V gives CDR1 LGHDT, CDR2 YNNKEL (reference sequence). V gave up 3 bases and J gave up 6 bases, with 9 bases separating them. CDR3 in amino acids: CASSHRQAEQYF. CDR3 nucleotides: TGTGCCAGCAGCCACCGACAGGCCGAGCAGTACTTC.

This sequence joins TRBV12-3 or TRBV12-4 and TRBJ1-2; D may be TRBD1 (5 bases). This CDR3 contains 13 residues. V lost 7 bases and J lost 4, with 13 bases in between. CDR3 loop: CASTVRGLYGYTF. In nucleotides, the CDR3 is TGTGCCAGCACCGTAAGGGGCCTCTATGGCTACACCTTC.

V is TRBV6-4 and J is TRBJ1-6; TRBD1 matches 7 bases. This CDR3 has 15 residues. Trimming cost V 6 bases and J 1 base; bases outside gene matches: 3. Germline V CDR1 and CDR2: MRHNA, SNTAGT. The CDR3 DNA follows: TGTGCCAGCAGCCTACAGGGGTCCTATAATTCACCCCTCCACTTT. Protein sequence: CASSLQGSYNSPLHF.

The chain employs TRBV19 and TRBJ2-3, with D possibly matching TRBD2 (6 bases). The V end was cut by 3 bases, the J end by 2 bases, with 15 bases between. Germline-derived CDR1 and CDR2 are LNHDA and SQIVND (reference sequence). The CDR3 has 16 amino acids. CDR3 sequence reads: CASSMGLALTTDTQYF. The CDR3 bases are TGTGCCAGTAGTATGGGCCTAGCGCTCACCACAGATACGCAGTATTTT.

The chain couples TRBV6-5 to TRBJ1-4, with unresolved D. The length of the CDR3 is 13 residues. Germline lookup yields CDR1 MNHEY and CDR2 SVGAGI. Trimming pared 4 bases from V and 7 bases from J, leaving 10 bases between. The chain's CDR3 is CASSSHRSEKLFF. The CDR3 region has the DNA TGTGCCAGCAGTTCCCACCGGTCTGAAAAACTGTTTTTT.

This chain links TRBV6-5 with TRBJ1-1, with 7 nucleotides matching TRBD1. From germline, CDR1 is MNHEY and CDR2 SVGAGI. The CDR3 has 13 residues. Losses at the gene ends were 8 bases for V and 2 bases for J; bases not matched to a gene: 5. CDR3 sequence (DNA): TGTGCCAGCGGGACAGACCGAAACACTGAAGCTTTCTTT. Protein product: CASGTDRNTEAFF.

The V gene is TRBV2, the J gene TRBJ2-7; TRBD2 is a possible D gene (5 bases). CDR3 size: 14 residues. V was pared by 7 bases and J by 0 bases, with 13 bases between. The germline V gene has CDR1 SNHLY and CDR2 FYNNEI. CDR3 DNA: TGTGCCAGCATTGCGGGTCACAGCTCCTACGAGCAGTACTTC. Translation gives CASIAGHSSYEQYF.

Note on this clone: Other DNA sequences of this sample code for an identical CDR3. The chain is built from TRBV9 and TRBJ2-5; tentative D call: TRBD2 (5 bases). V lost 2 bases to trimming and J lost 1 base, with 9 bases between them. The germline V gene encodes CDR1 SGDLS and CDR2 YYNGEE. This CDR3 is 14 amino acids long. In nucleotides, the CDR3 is TGTGCCAGCAGCGTTGACGGAGGCCAAGAGACCCAGTACTTC. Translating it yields CASSVDGGQETQYF.

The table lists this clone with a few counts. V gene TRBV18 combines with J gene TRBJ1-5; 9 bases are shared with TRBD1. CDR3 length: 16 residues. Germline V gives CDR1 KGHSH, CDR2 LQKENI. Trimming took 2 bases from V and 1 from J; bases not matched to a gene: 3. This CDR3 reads CASSPGDRESNQPQHF. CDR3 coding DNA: TGTGCCAGCTCACCAGGGGACAGGGAAAGCAATCAGCCCCAGCATTTT.

For the CDR3, the DNA is TGTGCCAGTAGTAGGGCCAGGAAGACGAACACTGAAGCTTTCTTT. It codes for CASSRARKTNTEAFF. The chain couples TRBV19 to TRBJ1-1; D remains ambiguous. Trimming pared 4 bases from V and 1 base from J, leaving 13 bases between. This CDR3 spans 15 amino acids. Germline V gene lookup returns CDR1 LNHDA and CDR2 SQIVND (reference sequence).

CDR3 coding DNA: TGTGCCAGCTGTGACTCCCGACTAATCACAGATACGCAGTATTTT. This codes for CASCDSRLITDTQYF. V and J are TRBV28 and TRBJ2-3, with D perhaps matching TRBD2 (5 bases). V lost 8 bases and J 2 bases, leaving 17 bases between the germline ends. The CDR3 has 15 residues. The germline gives CDR1 MDHEN, CDR2 SYDVKM.